The rows below give T cell receptor beta chains drawn from one sample of a study of PD-1 blockade in mismatch repair-deficient tumors. The data were produced by immunoSEQ multiplex PCR, yet TCRdb's version contains in-frame clones alone and is incomplete. Of approximately 38,000 clones in the sample, around 75% were seen once. The material sequenced was peripheral blood, taken 4 weeks after starting pembrolizumab. Receptor source: an adult with mismatch repair-deficient cancer. CDR3s include the opening cysteine and the closing phenylalanine or tryptophan. A D gene is named only where the DNA matches it firmly. Expanded clones are given a class, and other clones once, few, many or no size at all.

d_call j_call v_call clone_size cdr3_aa cdr3_nt
NA TRBJ1-2 TRBV6-5 NA CASSEIGYTF TGTGCCAGCAGTGAGATTGGCTACACCTTC
TRBD1 TRBJ2-5 TRBV4-3 NA CASSLGTGDQETQYF TGCGCCAGCAGCCTCGGGACAGGGGACCAAGAGACCCAGTACTTC
NA TRBJ1-1 TRBV10-3 NA CAIRSSTEAFF TGTGCCATCAGATCTAGCACTGAAGCTTTCTTT
NA TRBJ2-1 TRBV2 NA CASSDRVADNEQFF TGTGCCAGCAGTGACCGGGTAGCGGACAATGAGCAGTTCTTC
NA TRBJ1-4 TRBV6-5 NA CASSYSGGRFNEKLFF TGTGCCAGCAGTTACTCGGGCGGCAGGTTTAATGAAAAACTGTTTTTT
TRBD2 TRBJ2-7 TRBV4-3 NA CASSQGPSGYYEQYF TGCGCCAGCAGCCAAGGGCCTAGCGGATACTACGAGCAGTACTTC
TRBD1 TRBJ2-7 TRBV15 few CATSGPHGQGRYEQYF TGTGCCACCAGCGGACCCCATGGACAGGGCAGATACGAGCAGTACTTC
TRBD2 TRBJ2-7 TRBV14 NA CASSLGLATYEQYF TGTGCCAGCAGCCTGGGACTAGCGACGTACGAGCAGTACTTC
NA TRBJ1-2 TRBV15 NA CATSRDSGGEQPDYGYTF TGTGCCACCAGCAGAGATTCAGGAGGGGAACAGCCCGATTATGGCTACACCTTC
NA TRBJ2-1 TRBV18 NA CASSPDVQPNEQFF TGTGCCAGCTCACCAGATGTGCAGCCAAATGAGCAGTTCTTC
TRBD2 TRBJ2-3 TRBV4-1 NA CASSQFPGLEKAGTQYF TGCGCCAGCAGCCAATTCCCGGGACTAGAAAAAGCGGGTACGCAGTATTTT
NA TRBJ2-7 TRBV2 few CASQQTPSYEQYF TGTGCCAGTCAACAGACCCCCTCCTACGAGCAGTACTTC
TRBD1 TRBJ2-7 TRBV6-1 NA CASTPMTGPSYEQYF TGTGCCAGCACCCCGATGACAGGGCCCTCCTACGAGCAGTACTTC
NA TRBJ1-5 TRBV10-3 NA CAISESKLTVGQPQHF TGTGCCATCAGTGAGTCGAAGTTAACCGTCGGTCAGCCCCAGCATTTT
TRBD2 TRBJ2-7 TRBV2 NA CASSEVAGGGSGLNYEQYF TGTGCCAGCAGTGAGGTAGCGGGAGGAGGCTCTGGGTTAAACTACGAGCAGTACTTC
NA TRBJ2-6 TRBV18 NA CASSIGPSGANVLTF TGTGCCAGCTCAATCGGGCCATCTGGGGCCAACGTCCTGACTTTC
NA TRBJ1-2 TRBV5-1 NA CASSPGHTSGYGYTF TGCGCCAGCAGCCCGGGACATACTTCAGGATATGGCTACACCTTC
TRBD1 TRBJ1-5 TRBV27 NA CASSLRGPGTASGRRPQHF TGTGCCAGCAGTTTAAGGGGTCCCGGGACAGCCTCCGGGAGAAGGCCCCAGCATTTT
TRBD1 TRBJ2-3 TRBV23-1 NA CASSEDRGSTDTQYF TGCGCCAGCAGTGAGGACAGGGGGAGCACAGATACGCAGTATTTT
NA TRBJ2-7 TRBV7-8 few CASSPPIRVEQYF TGTGCCAGCAGCCCCCCGATCCGAGTCGAGCAGTACTTC
TRBD1 TRBJ2-5 TRBV11-3 NA CASSSRTGEETQYF TGTGCCAGCAGCTCCCGGACAGGCGAAGAGACCCAGTACTTC
NA TRBJ2-2 TRBV5-1 NA CASKGEYTGELFF TGCGCCAGCAAAGGGGAATACACCGGGGAGCTGTTTTTT
TRBD2 TRBJ2-7 TRBV11-2 NA CASSLVWTSVSSYEQYF TGTGCCAGCAGCTTAGTTTGGACTAGCGTCAGTAGCTACGAGCAGTACTTC
TRBD1 TRBJ1-2 TRBV7-9 once CATTGTGDQGGYTF TGTGCCACCACCGGGACAGGGGACCAAGGGGGCTACACCTTC
TRBD2 TRBJ2-7 TRBV5-6 NA CASSVGTSGYEQYF TGTGCCAGCAGCGTCGGGACTAGCGGGTACGAGCAGTACTTC
TRBD1 TRBJ1-2 TRBV9 NA CASSEGQGAVYYTF TGTGCCAGCAGCGAGGGACAGGGGGCTGTGTATTACACCTTC
TRBD1 TRBJ1-2 TRBV5-1 many CASSFEVSRGPYGYTF TGCGCCAGCAGCTTTGAGGTGTCGAGGGGGCCCTATGGCTACACCTTC
TRBD2 TRBJ2-3 TRBV30 NA CAWSGAGGNRQYF TGTGCCTGGAGTGGAGCGGGAGGAAACCGGCAGTATTTT
NA TRBJ1-2 TRBV5-4 NA CASSRDPGDYGYTF TGTGCCAGCAGCCGGGACCCTGGGGACTATGGCTACACCTTC
NA TRBJ1-1 TRBV6-4 NA CASSYLMDYTEAFF TGTGCCAGCAGTTACTTGATGGACTACACTGAAGCTTTCTTT
NA TRBJ2-2 TRBV30 once CAWSVRAVHTGELFF TGTGCCTGGAGTGTACGAGCGGTACATACCGGGGAGCTGTTTTTT
TRBD2 TRBJ2-5 TRBV6-5 NA CASSKKREGGGTQYF TGTGCCAGCAGTAAAAAGCGGGAGGGTGGTGGGACCCAGTACTTC
NA TRBJ2-7 TRBV28 NA CASSLSGPTAYEQYF TGTGCCAGCAGTTTAAGCGGTCCGACGGCCTACGAGCAGTACTTC
NA TRBJ1-4 TRBV11-1 NA CASSLRVDEKLFF TGTGCCAGCAGCTTACGGGTGGATGAAAAACTGTTTTTT
NA TRBJ2-7 TRBV19 NA CASTRDSYEQYF TGTGCCAGTACCCGGGACTCCTACGAGCAGTACTTC
NA TRBJ2-1 TRBV7-2 NA CASSPRDGHRRQFF TGTGCCAGCAGCCCCCGGGACGGACATCGGCGGCAGTTCTTC
NA TRBJ2-3 TRBV6-4 NA CASSDSEQDTQYF TGTGCCAGCAGTGACTCGGAGCAGGATACGCAGTATTTT
TRBD2 TRBJ2-1 TRBV7-9 NA CASSGTSRNNEQFF TGTGCCAGCAGCGGGACTAGCAGGAACAATGAGCAGTTCTTC
TRBD2 TRBJ2-5 TRBV11-1 NA CASSSEGLAGEETQYF TGTGCCAGCAGCTCAGAGGGACTAGCGGGAGAGGAGACCCAGTACTTC
TRBD1 TRBJ2-7 TRBV10-1 NA CASSEGGQGAYEQYF TGCGCCAGCAGTGAAGGTGGACAGGGGGCGTACGAGCAGTACTTC
NA TRBJ2-1 TRBV10-3 NA CAISDPAGRNNEQFF TGTGCCATCAGTGATCCGGCCGGGAGAAACAATGAGCAGTTCTTC
NA TRBJ2-4 TRBV7-9 NA CASSLGQSIQYF TGTGCCAGCAGCTTAGGACAGAGCATTCAGTACTTC
NA TRBJ2-7 TRBV4-1 NA CASSLGIGDEQYF TGCGCCAGCAGCCTCGGGATCGGTGACGAGCAGTACTTC
TRBD2 TRBJ2-1 TRBV4-1 NA CASSLFAGEISYNEQFF TGCGCCAGCAGCCTCTTCGCGGGAGAAATTTCCTACAATGAGCAGTTCTTC
TRBD2 TRBJ2-3 TRBV7-2 many CASSLDLGLADYTDTQYF TGTGCCAGCAGCTTAGATCTGGGACTAGCGGATTACACAGATACGCAGTATTTT
NA TRBJ2-3 TRBV7-3 NA CASSFGDGTQYF TGTGCCAGCAGCTTCGGGGACGGTACGCAGTATTTT
NA TRBJ2-7 TRBV15 NA CATSRDVGAGPLSSYEQYF TGTGCCACCAGCAGAGATGTCGGGGCAGGACCCTTAAGTTCCTACGAGCAGTACTTC
NA TRBJ1-1 TRBV10-2 once CASSSGSAGTEAFF TGCGCCAGCAGTTCTGGATCGGCGGGCACTGAAGCTTTCTTT
TRBD1 TRBJ2-7 TRBV5-1 NA CASSWGDRVFFYEQYF TGCGCCAGCAGCTGGGGGGACAGGGTGTTCTTTTACGAGCAGTACTTC
NA TRBJ1-1 TRBV4-1 NA CASSQDPTATGTEAFF TGCGCCAGCAGCCAAGACCCGACAGCGACGGGCACTGAAGCTTTCTTT